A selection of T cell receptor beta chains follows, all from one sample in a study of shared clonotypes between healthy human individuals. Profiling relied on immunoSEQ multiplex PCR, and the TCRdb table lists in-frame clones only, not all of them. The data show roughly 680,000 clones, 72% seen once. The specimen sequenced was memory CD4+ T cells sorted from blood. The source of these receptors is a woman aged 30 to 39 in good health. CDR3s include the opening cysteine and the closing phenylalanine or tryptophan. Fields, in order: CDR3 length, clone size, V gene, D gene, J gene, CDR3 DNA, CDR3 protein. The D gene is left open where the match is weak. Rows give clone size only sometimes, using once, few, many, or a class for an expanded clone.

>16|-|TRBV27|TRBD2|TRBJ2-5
TGTGCCAGCAGCCGCGGTGTAGGACTAGCGCTGGAGACCCAGTACTTC
CASSRGVGLALETQYF
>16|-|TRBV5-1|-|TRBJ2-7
TGCGCCAGCAGCTTACTTTCCGGGACGACATCCTACGAGCAGTACTTC
CASSLLSGTTSYEQYF
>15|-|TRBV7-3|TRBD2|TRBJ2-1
TGTGCCAGCAGCCAATCGCGGGGGATGGGCAATGAGCAGTTCTTC
CASSQSRGMGNEQFF
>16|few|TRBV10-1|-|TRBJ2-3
TGCGCCAGCAGTGAGTCGGTTGGTAGGCAGGCAGATACGCAGTATTTT
CASSESVGRQADTQYF
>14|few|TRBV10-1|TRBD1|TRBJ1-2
TGCGCCAGCAGTGAGTCCGACAGGGCGAACGGCTACACCTTC
CASSESDRANGYTF
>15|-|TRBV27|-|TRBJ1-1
TGTGCCAGCAGCTGGGCCTCGACAGGGAACACTGAAGCTTTCTTT
CASSWASTGNTEAFF
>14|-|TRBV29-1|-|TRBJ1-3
TGCAGCGTTCGAGTAACGGACGTCGGAAACACCATATATTTT
CSVRVTDVGNTIYF
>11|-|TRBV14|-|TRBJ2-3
TGTGCCAGCGCAATGGGAGATACGCAGTATTTT
CASAMGDTQYF
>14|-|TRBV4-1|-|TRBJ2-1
TGCGCCAGCAGCCAATTACGGCTTTACAATGAGCAGTTCTTC
CASSQLRLYNEQFF
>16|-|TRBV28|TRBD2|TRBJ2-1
TGTGCCAGCAGTCCCCCTGTAGCGGGAGGGGTCAATGAGCAGTTCTTC
CASSPPVAGGVNEQFF
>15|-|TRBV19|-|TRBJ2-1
TGTGCCAGTAAGCGAGAGCATCTTCCCTACAATGAGCAGTTCTTC
CASKREHLPYNEQFF
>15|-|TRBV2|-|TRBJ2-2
TGTGCCAGCAGTGAGCAGGGGATAAACACCGGGGAGCTGTTTTTT
CASSEQGINTGELFF
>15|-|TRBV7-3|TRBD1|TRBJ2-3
TGTGCCAGCAGCTTACTGGGGACAGCCACAGATACGCAGTATTTT
CASSLLGTATDTQYF
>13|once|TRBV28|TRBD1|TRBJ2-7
TGTGCCAGCAGTTCTGGACAGGACTACGAGCAGTACTTC
CASSSGQDYEQYF
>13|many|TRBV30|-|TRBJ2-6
TGTGCCTGGAGTAGCGTGGGGGCCAACGTCCTGACTTTC
CAWSSVGANVLTF
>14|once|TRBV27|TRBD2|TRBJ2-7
TGTGCCAGCAGTCCTAGGACTAGTATATACGAGCAGTACTTC
CASSPRTSIYEQYF
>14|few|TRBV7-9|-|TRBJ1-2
TGTGCCAGCAGCCGGGGGACGGTAAACTATGGCTACACCTTC
CASSRGTVNYGYTF
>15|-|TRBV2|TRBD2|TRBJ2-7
TGTGCCAGCAGTTCTAGCGGGAGGGCCCTCTACGAGCAGTACTTC
CASSSSGRALYEQYF
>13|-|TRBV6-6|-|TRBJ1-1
TGTGCCAGCAGCTACGACTCCGGGACACAAGCTTTCTTT
CASSYDSGTQAFF
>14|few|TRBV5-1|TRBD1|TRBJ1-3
TGCGCCAGCAGCTTCGGGACGACAGGGAACACCATATATTTT
CASSFGTTGNTIYF
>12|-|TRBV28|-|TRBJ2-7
TGTGCCAGCAGTGTGATAGGGTCCGAGCAGTACTTC
CASSVIGSEQYF
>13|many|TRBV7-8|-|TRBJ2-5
TGTGCCAGCAGCTTTGGCAGGCGGGAGACCCAGTACTTC
CASSFGRRETQYF
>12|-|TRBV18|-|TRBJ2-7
TGTGCCAGCTCACCAGAGGGGTTCGAGCAGTACTTC
CASSPEGFEQYF
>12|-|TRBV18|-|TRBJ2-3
TGTGCCAGCTCACCTGCCCCCGATACGCAGTATTTT
CASSPAPDTQYF
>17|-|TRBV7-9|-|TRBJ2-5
TGTGCCAGCAGCTCCCCGGGGGATCCACTAGTCCAAGAGACCCAGTACTTC
CASSSPGDPLVQETQYF
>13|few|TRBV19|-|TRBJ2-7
TGTGCCAGTAGTAGGGACGGGACCTACGAGCAGTACTTC
CASSRDGTYEQYF
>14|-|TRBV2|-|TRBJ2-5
TGTGCCAGCAGTGGATCCGGGGGAGCAGAGACCCAGTACTTC
CASSGSGGAETQYF
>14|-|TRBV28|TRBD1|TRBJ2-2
TGTGCCAGCAGGACAGGGAAGGGCACCGGGGAGCTGTTTTTT
CASRTGKGTGELFF
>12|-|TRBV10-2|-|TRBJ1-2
TGCGCCAGCAGTGCGCAGGGGAATGGCTACACCTTC
CASSAQGNGYTF
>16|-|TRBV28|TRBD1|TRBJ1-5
TGTGCCAGCAGAAGAAGCCCGGACAGGGGAGGCCAGCCCCAGCATTTT
CASRRSPDRGGQPQHF
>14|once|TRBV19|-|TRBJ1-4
TGTGCCAGTAGTATAGCAATCGGGGATGAAAAACTGTTTTTT
CASSIAIGDEKLFF
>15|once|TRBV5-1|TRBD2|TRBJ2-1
TGCGCCAGCAGCGGCAGCGGGAGCGTCCTCTATGAGCAGTTCTTC
CASSGSGSVLYEQFF
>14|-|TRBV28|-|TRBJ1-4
TGTGCCAGCAGTCTGGGGACACACGTTTGGAAACTGTTTTTT
CASSLGTHVWKLFF
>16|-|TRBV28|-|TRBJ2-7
TGTGCCAGCAGCTCGTCGGGGGACCACGTCCGCTACGAGCAGTACTTC
CASSSSGDHVRYEQYF
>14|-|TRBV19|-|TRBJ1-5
TGTGCCAGTAAGGCCGAGTATAGCAATCAGCCCCAGCATTTT
CASKAEYSNQPQHF
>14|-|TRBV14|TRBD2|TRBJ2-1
TGTGCCAGCAGCGAAGGGACTAGCGTCACTGAGCAGTTCTTC
CASSEGTSVTEQFF
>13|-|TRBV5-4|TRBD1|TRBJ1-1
TGTGCCAGCGGACTTCAGGGGGCAAGTGAAGCTTTCTTT
CASGLQGASEAFF
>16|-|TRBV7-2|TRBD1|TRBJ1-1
TGTGCCAGCAGCTTAGCGGGGACAGGGGTGAACACTGAAGCTTTCTTT
CASSLAGTGVNTEAFF
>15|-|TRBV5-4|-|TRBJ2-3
TGTGCCAGCAGGGGAGGGGACAGGCCGACAGATACGCAGTATTTT
CASRGGDRPTDTQYF